This is a list of T cell receptor beta chains from one sample in a study of CD8 T cells in Susac syndrome. TCRdb redid the calling of the immunoSEQ multiplex PCR reads with MiXCR, one entry per CDR3 protein. The sample records about 430,000 distinct CDR3 sequences, roughly 85% being singletons. The sequencing sample was made of CD8+ T cells from PBMCs. The source of these receptors is a human donor with multiple sclerosis. Each CDR3 is given with its conserved first and last residue. The D gene is left open where the match is weak. The size field is filled for only some rows; it gives once, few, many or a size class.

TRBD1	once	TRBV7-6	TRBJ1-2	TGTGCCAGCAGCTTAGAGGGGGCGGATGGCTACACCTTC	CASSLEGADGYTF
TRBD1	.	TRBV15	TRBJ2-1	TGTGCCACCAGCAGGTACCGGGACAGGCCTTACAATGAGCAGTTCTTC	CATSRYRDRPYNEQFF
.	.	TRBV2	TRBJ1-1	TGTGCCAGCAGTGAAGTATCTGTGGGACCGCTGAACACTGAAGCTTTCTTT	CASSEVSVGPLNTEAFF
.	.	TRBV12-3/TRBV12-4	TRBJ1-4	TGTGCCAGCAGCAGGGGTAGTGAAAAACTGTTTTTT	CASSRGSEKLFF
.	.	TRBV20-1	TRBJ2-7	TGCAGTGCTAGAGGTTTCATAGCGGTCACGTCCTACGAGCAGTACTTC	CSARGFIAVTSYEQYF
.	.	TRBV29-1	TRBJ1-1	TGCAGCGTTGCCCTGGGCGGAACTGAAGCTTTCTTT	CSVALGGTEAFF
.	.	TRBV7-9	TRBJ2-7	TGTGCCAGCAGCGGTAATACAGGCCCCGAACCCTACGAGCAGTACTTC	CASSGNTGPEPYEQYF
TRBD1	.	TRBV4-1	TRBJ2-7	TGCGCCAGCAGCCAAGTCGCGACAGGGTCCTACGAGCAGTACTTC	CASSQVATGSYEQYF
.	.	TRBV27	TRBJ1-5	TGTGCCAGCAGTTTCTTGGCTAGCAATCAGCCCCAGCATTTT	CASSFLASNQPQHF
.	.	TRBV30	TRBJ1-5	TGTGCCTGGAGTGTCGGGAATAGCAATCAGCCCCAGCATTTT	CAWSVGNSNQPQHF
TRBD1	.	TRBV6-1	TRBJ2-7	TGTGCCAGCAAGGGACAGGGCGACGAGCAGTACTTC	CASKGQGDEQYF
TRBD2	.	TRBV29-1	TRBJ2-3	TGCAGCGTTTGGATAGCGGGAGCGGGGGCAGATACGCAGTATTTT	CSVWIAGAGADTQYF
TRBD2	.	TRBV29-1	TRBJ2-5	TGCAGCGTTGAAGATCCATATTCCGGGACTAGCGGGGAGAGATTTCAAGAGACCCAGTACTTC	CSVEDPYSGTSGERFQETQYF
TRBD2	once	TRBV12-5	TRBJ2-1	TGTGCTAGTGGTTCCTTGGGACTAGCAGAGTACAATGAGCAGTTCTTC	CASGSLGLAEYNEQFF
.	.	TRBV9	TRBJ2-3	TGTGCCAGCAGCCTTCGTAGTGCAGGCACAGATACGCAGTATTTT	CASSLRSAGTDTQYF
.	few	TRBV5-6	TRBJ2-7	TGTGCCAGCAGTATGGCCGGGACCTACGCCTACGAGCAGTACTTC	CASSMAGTYAYEQYF
TRBD1	.	TRBV12-3/TRBV12-4	TRBJ2-1	TGTGCCAGCACTGGGACCGGGACAGGGGAGGTCGGTGAGCAGTTCTTC	CASTGTGTGEVGEQFF
.	.	TRBV7-6	TRBJ2-2	TGTGCCAGCAGCTTAGGTGTGCGCGGGGAGCTGTTTTTT	CASSLGVRGELFF
.	.	TRBV3-1	TRBJ2-2	TGTGCCAGCAGCCCCCAGGGAGCGGCGAACACCGGGGAGCTGTTTTTT	CASSPQGAANTGELFF
.	.	TRBV19	TRBJ2-3	TGTGCCAGTAGTATAGTAAAGGGGAGATGGACAGATACGCAGTATTTT	CASSIVKGRWTDTQYF
.	.	TRBV25-1	TRBJ2-1	TGTGCCAGCAGTAGCGGGCCCATTTTCAATGAGCAGTTCTTC	CASSSGPIFNEQFF
TRBD2	.	TRBV12-3/TRBV12-4	TRBJ2-3	TGTGCCAGCAGTCCCGGGGGGGCCGTGGATACGCAGTATTTT	CASSPGGAVDTQYF
TRBD1	.	TRBV3-1	TRBJ1-1	TGTGCCAGCAGCCGATTAGGACAGGAGAACACTGAAGCTTTCTTT	CASSRLGQENTEAFF
.	.	TRBV4-1	TRBJ1-2	TGCGCCAGCAGCCAAGTCGGCCTCTCTGGCTACACCTTC	CASSQVGLSGYTF
.	.	TRBV5-1	TRBJ2-7	TGCGCCAGCAGCCAGCAACGGGACGGGGATGTCGAGCAGTACTTC	CASSQQRDGDVEQYF
.	.	TRBV10-2	TRBJ2-7	TGCGCCAGCAGTGAGTCGGGTGAGCAGTACTTC	CASSESGEQYF
.	.	TRBV6-5	TRBJ1-2	TGTGCCAGCAGTTACCAGAGTAACTATGGCTACACCTTC	CASSYQSNYGYTF
.	.	TRBV2	TRBJ2-7	TGTGCCAGCAGTGAGGAGATAGGGGGAGACGAGCAGTACTTC	CASSEEIGGDEQYF
TRBD2	.	TRBV5-1	TRBJ2-7	TGCGCCAGCAGTATGGGTACTAGCGAGACCTACGAGCAGTACTTC	CASSMGTSETYEQYF